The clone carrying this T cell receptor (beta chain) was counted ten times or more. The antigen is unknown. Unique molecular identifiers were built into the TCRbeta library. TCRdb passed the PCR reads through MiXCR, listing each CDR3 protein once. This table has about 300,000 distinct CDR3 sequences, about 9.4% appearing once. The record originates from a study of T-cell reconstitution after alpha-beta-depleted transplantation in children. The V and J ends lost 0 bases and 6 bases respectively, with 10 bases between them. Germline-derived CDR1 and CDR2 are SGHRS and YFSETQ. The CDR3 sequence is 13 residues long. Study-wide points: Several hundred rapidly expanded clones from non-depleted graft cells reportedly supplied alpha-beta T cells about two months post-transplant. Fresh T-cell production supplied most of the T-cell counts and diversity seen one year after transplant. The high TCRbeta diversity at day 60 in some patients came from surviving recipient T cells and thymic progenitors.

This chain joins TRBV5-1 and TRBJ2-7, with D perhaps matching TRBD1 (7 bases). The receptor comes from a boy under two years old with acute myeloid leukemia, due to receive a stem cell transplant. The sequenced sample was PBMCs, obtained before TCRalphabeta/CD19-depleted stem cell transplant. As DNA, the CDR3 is TGCGCCAGCAGCTTGGCCAGGGGGGTCGAGCAGTACTTC. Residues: CASSLARGVEQYF.